The TCR beta chain described here comes from a study of T cell repertoires and Cas9 in healthy adults (dated by TCRdb to the late 2010s). Turning to the overall study: Within the CD4 and CD8 compartments, the researchers characterized SpCas9-reactive T cells in terms of multi-effector potency, cytotoxicity and lineage determination. Preexisting T cell immunity against the Streptococcus pyogenes Cas9 nuclease (SpCas9) used in CRISPR gene editing was examined in the study. The paper's findings and limits, for the study overall: In vitro, SpCas9-reactive regulatory T cells were reported to reduce the proliferation and function of SpCas9-reactive effector T cells.

The receptor library was made with the immunoSEQ multiplex PCR assay. TCRdb took this table from immuneACCESS and kept in-frame rearrangements with V and J called. Such tables lack part of the clones; where checked against another copy, unresolved V genes explain under half of the gap, and the rest is unexplained. The sample profile shows 20,000 to 25,000 clones; about 89% of them were found once. The ten largest clones represent roughly 1.4% of the sample. All of the donors in the study were healthy humans. With regard to this clone: This clone's antigen is unknown. Within one base of it there is no much larger clone, and no base qualities were kept.

From a lookup of the germline V gene (reference sequence), CDR1 and CDR2 are MNHEY and SMNVEV. The junction shows trimming of 0 bases on V and 2 bases on J, and the gene matches do not reach 4 bases of it. Including the terminal cysteine and phenylalanine, the CDR3 comprises 15 residues. The CDR3 DNA has 45 bases and is translated from base 1. Recombination joined TRBV27 with TRBJ2-7; TRBD1 matches 7 bases in the middle. The source is a human donor in good health. Material: CD4+ effector T cells (CD127+, CD25-, CD137-, CD154-) from PBMCs; culture status not recorded. The CDR3 loop reads CASSLSPQGTYEQYF. DNA sequence: TGTGCCAGCAGTTTATCCCCACAGGGGACCTACGAGCAGTACTTC.